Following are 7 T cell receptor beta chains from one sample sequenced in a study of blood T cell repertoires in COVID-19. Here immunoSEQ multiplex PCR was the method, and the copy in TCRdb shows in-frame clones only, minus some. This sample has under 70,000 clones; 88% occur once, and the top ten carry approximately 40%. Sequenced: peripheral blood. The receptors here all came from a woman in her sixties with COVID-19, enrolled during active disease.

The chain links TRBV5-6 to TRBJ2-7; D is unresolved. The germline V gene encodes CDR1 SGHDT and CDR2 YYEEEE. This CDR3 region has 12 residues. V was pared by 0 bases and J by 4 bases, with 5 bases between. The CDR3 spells CASSLVGYEQYF. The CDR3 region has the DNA TGTGCCAGCAGCTTGGTCGGGTACGAGCAGTACTTC. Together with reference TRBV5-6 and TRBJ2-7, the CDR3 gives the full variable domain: DAGVTQSPTHLIKTRGQQVTLRCSPKSGHDTVSWYQQALGQGPQFIFQYYEEEERQRGNFPDRFSGHQFPNYSSELNVNALLLGDSALYLCASSLVGYEQYFGPGTRLTVT.

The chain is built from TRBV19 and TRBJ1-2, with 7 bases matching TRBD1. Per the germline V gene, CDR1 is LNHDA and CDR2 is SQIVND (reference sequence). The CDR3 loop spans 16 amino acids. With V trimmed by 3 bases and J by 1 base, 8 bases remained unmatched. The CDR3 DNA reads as TGTGCCAGTAGTATTTCTTACAGGGGCGATAACTATGGCTACACCTTC. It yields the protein CASSISYRGDNYGYTF.

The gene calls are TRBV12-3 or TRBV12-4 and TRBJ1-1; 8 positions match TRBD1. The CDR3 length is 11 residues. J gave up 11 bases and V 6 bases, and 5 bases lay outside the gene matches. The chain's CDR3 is CASRDRVGAFF. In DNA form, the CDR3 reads TGTGCCAGCAGGGACAGGGTTGGGGCTTTCTTT.

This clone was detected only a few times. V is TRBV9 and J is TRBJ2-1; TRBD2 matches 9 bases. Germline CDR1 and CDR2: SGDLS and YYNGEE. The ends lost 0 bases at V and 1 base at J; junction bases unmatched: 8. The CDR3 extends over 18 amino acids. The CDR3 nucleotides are TGTGCCAGCAGCGTAGCTACGATTGGACTAGCGTCCTACAATGAGCAGTTCTTC. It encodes CASSVATIGLASYNEQFF. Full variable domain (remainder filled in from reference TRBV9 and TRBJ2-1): DSGVTQTPKHLITATGQRVTLRCSPRSGDLSVYWYQQSLDQGLQFLIQYYNGEERAKGNILERFSAQQFPDLHSELNLSSLELGDSALYFCASSVATIGLASYNEQFFGPGTRLTVL.

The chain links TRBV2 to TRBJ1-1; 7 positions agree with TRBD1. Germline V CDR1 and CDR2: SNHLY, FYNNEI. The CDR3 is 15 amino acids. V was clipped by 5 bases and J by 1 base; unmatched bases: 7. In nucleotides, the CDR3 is TGTGCCAGCAGTACCTTGACAGGGTCGAACACTGAAGCTTTCTTT. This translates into CASSTLTGSNTEAFF. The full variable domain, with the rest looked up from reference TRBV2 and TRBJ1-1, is EPEVTQTPSHQVTQMGQEVILRCVPISNHLYFYWYRQILGQKVEFLVSFYNNEISEKSEIFDDQFSVERPDGSNFTLKIRSTKLEDSAMYFCASSTLTGSNTEAFFGQGTRLTVV.

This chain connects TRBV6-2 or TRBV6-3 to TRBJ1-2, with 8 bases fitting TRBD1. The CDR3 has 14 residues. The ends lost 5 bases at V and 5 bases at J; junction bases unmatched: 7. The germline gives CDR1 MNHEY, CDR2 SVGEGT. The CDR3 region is CASSPWDRIYGYTF. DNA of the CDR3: TGTGCCAGCAGTCCCTGGGACAGGATATATGGCTACACCTTC.

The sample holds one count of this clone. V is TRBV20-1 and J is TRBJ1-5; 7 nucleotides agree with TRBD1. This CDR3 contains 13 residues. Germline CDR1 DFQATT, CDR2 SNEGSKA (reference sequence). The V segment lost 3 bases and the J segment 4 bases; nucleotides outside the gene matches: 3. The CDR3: CSASRTGNQPQHF. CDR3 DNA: TGCAGTGCTAGTCGGACAGGTAATCAGCCCCAGCATTTT.